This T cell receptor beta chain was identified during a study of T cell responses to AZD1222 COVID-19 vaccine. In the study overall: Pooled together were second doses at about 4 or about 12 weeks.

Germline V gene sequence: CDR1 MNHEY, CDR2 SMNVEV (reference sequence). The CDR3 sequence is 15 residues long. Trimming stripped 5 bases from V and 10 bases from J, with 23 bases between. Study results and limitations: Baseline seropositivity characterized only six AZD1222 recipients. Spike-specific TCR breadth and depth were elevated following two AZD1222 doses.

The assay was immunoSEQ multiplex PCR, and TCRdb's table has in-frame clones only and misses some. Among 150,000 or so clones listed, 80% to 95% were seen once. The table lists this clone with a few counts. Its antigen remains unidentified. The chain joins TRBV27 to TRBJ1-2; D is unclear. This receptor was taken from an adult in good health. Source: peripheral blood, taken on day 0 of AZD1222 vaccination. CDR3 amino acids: CASSPLDKAVLAYTF. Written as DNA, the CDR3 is TGTGCCAGCAGTCCACTAGACAAGGCGGTCTTAGCCTACACCTTC.